These 7 T cell receptor beta chains originate from one sample sequenced in a study of blood T cell repertoires in COVID-19 (dated by TCRdb to 2018 to 2020). Libraries were prepared through the immunoSEQ multiplex PCR assay. Entries here come from immuneACCESS through TCRdb and include only in-frame sequences with V and J called. Some clones fail to appear in such tables; in the studies checked, an unresolved V gene covers under half of the shortfall, and the cause of the remainder is unknown. The table for this sample lists 85,000 to 120,000 clones; about 80% of them were counted only once. 3.5% to 5.5% of the sample goes to the ten largest clones. The sequencing input was peripheral blood. The receptors stem from a human donor in a cohort sampled during active COVID-19.

This clone was seen only once. This chain uses TRBV10-3 with TRBJ2-1; 8 nucleotides align to TRBD2. The CDR3 has 19 residues. V shed 1 base and J 6 bases; nucleotides not matched to a gene: 17. Germline V lookup: CDR1 ENHRY, CDR2 SYGVKD. The CDR3 here is CAISEFGLAPTQTGNEQFF. In DNA form, the CDR3 reads TGTGCCATCAGTGAGTTCGGACTAGCTCCTACTCAGACGGGCAATGAGCAGTTCTTC.

The rearrangement joins TRBV6-5 to TRBJ1-2, with 7 bases identical to TRBD1. The CDR3 contains 13 residues. Germline V gives CDR1 MNHEY, CDR2 SVGAGI. V shed 7 bases, J shed 5 bases, and the junction held 7 bases outside the gene matches. The CDR3, as DNA: TGTGCCAGCACCCGACAGGGTCTGTATGGCTACACCTTC. This encodes CASTRQGLYGYTF.

The rearrangement links TRBV5-5 to TRBJ2-2; 7 bases are shared with TRBD1. The junction had 9 bases not matched to a gene; V was cut back by 4 bases and J by 6 bases. The CDR3 contains 15 residues. Germline lookup yields CDR1 SGHKS and CDR2 YYEKEE (reference sequence). The CDR3 protein is CASSAPTGVPGELFF. The CDR3 nucleotides read TGTGCCAGCAGCGCACCTACAGGGGTCCCCGGGGAGCTGTTTTTT.

This clone was counted a few times. The chain joins TRBV5-1 to TRBJ2-5; D perhaps matches TRBD1 (6 bases). This CDR3 is built from 14 residues. V lost 5 bases and J lost 4, with 15 bases in between. CDR1 and CDR2 (germline): SGHRS, YFSETQ. The chain's CDR3 is CASRMTGGRETQYF. For the CDR3, the DNA is TGCGCCAGCAGGATGACAGGTGGACGAGAGACCCAGTACTTC.

The J gene is TRBJ2-7, the V gene TRBV20-1; 9 bases are a match to TRBD2. Germline loops: CDR1 DFQATT, CDR2 SNEGSKA (reference sequence). This CDR3 comprises 15 residues. The trim removed 3 bases at V and 2 bases at J, leaving 8 bases unmatched. Written as DNA, the CDR3 is TGCAGTGCTAGTAATCCGGCTAGCGGGACCTACGAGCAGTACTTC. Residues: CSASNPASGTYEQYF.

This clone came up once. The CDR3 region is CASSQGIGVTGELFF. DNA for the CDR3: TGTGCCAGCAGCCAAGGTATAGGGGTCACCGGGGAGCTGTTTTTT. J is TRBJ2-2 and V is TRBV4-2; the D gene is possibly TRBD1 (5 bases). Germline V gene lookup returns CDR1 LGHNA and CDR2 YNFKEQ. This CDR3 is built from 15 residues. Trimming left V 1 base short and J 4 bases short, with 10 bases between.

This clone occurred a few times. The J gene is TRBJ2-2, the V gene TRBV7-2; no clear D gene. CDR3 length: 15 residues. The V end was cut by 7 bases, the J end by 0 bases, with 12 bases between. Germline V lookup: CDR1 SGHTA, CDR2 FQGNSA. The CDR3, as DNA: TGTGCCAGCACCCTAACTCCTACGAACACCGGGGAGCTGTTTTTT. This translates into CASTLTPTNTGELFF.